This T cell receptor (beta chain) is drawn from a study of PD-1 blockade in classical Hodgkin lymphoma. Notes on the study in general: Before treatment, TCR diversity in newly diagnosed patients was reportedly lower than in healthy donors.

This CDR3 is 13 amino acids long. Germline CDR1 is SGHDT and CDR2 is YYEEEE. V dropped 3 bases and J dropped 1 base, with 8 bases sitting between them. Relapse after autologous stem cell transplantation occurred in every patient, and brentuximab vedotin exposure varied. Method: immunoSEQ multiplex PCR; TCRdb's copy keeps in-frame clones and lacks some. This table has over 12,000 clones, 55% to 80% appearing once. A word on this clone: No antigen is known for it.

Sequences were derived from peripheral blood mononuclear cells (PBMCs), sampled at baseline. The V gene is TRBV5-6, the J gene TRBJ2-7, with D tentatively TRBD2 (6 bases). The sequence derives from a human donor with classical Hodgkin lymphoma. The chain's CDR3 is CASSYGTSYEQYF. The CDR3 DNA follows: TGTGCCAGCAGCTACGGGACTTCCTACGAGCAGTACTTC.